Detailed here is one TCR beta chain. These data originate in a study of T cell changes during pregnancy in multiple sclerosis. The V end lost 2 bases, the J end lost 6 bases, and 16 bases lay between the germline ends. This CDR3 spans 15 amino acids. Germline CDR1 reads SGDLS; CDR2 reads YYNGEE. Measured with immunoSEQ multiplex PCR; TCRdb has only the in-frame clones, and not every one. The sample holds 10,000 to 15,000 clones, over 90% seen once. The sample in question was CD4+ T cells from peripheral blood mononuclear cells, obtained before pregnancy. The chain combines TRBV9 with TRBJ2-3, with D tentatively TRBD2 (7 bases). This sequence was found in a female donor with multiple sclerosis, enrolled in a pregnancy study. CDR3 residues: CASSVRRGPGDTQYF. The DNA of the CDR3 is TGTGCCAGCAGCGTCCGGCGGGGGCCCGGGGATACGCAGTATTTT.